This T cell receptor beta chain was identified in a study of blood T cell repertoires in COVID-19. The wider study: Sites in the United States, Italy and Spain provided acute and convalescent COVID-19 samples. Nucleic acid was either cDNA or gDNA, and it came from T cells, B-cell-depleted T cells, or PBMCs.

Per the authors' pipeline: Reference gene primer amplification in the assay estimated nucleated cell counts. Data came from immunoSEQ multiplex PCR; TCRdb stores just in-frame clones and leaves some out. The V and J calls and the clone size are those of that table, but D and trimming were determined from the DNA. The sample contains around 30,000 clones, roughly 84% of which appear only once. The sequenced material came from peripheral blood. This sequence was found in a human donor in a cohort sampled during active COVID-19.

CDR3 DNA: TGTGCCAGCAGCTTCGCGGGTGAAGCTTTCTTT. Residues: CASSFAGEAFF. The rearrangement links TRBV7-2 to TRBJ1-1; D gene unclear. The length of the CDR3 is 11 residues. The germline CDR1 and CDR2 sequences are SGHTA and FQGNSA. Between the trimmed V and J ends, which lost 3 bases and 7 bases, there was a span of 6 bases.